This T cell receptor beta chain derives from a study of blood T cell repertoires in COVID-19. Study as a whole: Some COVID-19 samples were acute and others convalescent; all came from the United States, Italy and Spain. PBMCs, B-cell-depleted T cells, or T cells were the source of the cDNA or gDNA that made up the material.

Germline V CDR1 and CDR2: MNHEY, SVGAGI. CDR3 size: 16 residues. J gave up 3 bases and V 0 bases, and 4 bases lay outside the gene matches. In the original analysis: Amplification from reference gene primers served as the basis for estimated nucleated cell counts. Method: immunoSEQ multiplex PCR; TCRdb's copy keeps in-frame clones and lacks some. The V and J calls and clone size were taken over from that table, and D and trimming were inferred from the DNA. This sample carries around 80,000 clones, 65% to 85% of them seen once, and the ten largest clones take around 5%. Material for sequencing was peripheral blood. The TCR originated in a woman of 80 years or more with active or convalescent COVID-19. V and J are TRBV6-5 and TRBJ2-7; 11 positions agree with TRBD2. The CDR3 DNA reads TGTGCCAGCAGTTACTCTACCGGGACTAGCGGCTACGAGCAGTACTTC. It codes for CASSYSTGTSGYEQYF.